This is a list of T cell receptor beta chains from one sample in a study of blood T cell repertoires in COVID-19. TCRdb keeps only in-frame clones here, not all; method: immunoSEQ multiplex PCR. The sample has more than 95,000 clones, roughly 80% seen once. The specimen sequenced was peripheral blood. Receptors originate from a man aged 30 to 45 with acute or convalescent COVID-19. The CDR3 runs from the conserved cysteine through the conserved F or W. A D gene is named only where the DNA matches it firmly. Not every row has a clone size; where given, it reads once, few, many or a size class.

clone size,J gene,D gene,V gene,CDR3 protein,CDR3 DNA
NA,TRBJ2-1,TRBD2,TRBV5-6,CASEAGVYSYNEQFF,TGTGCCAGCGAGGCGGGGGTCTATTCCTACAATGAGCAGTTCTTC
NA,TRBJ1-1,TRBD1,TRBV4-3,CASSQEGQGWTEAFF,TGCGCCAGCAGCCAAGAGGGACAGGGGTGGACTGAAGCTTTCTTT
once,TRBJ2-7,NA,TRBV6-5,CASSPLQGTDEQYF,TGTGCCAGCAGTCCCCTACAGGGAACCGACGAGCAGTACTTC
NA,TRBJ2-5,TRBD2,TRBV5-1,CASSFGAGGRETQYF,TGCGCCAGCAGCTTCGGAGCGGGAGGGAGGGAGACCCAGTACTTC
once,TRBJ1-5,NA,TRBV30,CAWSPGRYSNQPQHF,TGTGCCTGGAGCCCAGGCCGTTATAGCAATCAGCCCCAGCATTTT
NA,TRBJ2-1,TRBD2,TRBV19,CASSKGLAGGTEQFF,TGTGCCAGTAGTAAGGGACTAGCGGGGGGGACTGAGCAGTTCTTC
NA,TRBJ2-5,NA,TRBV4-3,CASSQGTSLQETQYF,TGCGCCAGCAGCCAAGGAACTAGCCTCCAAGAGACCCAGTACTTC
NA,TRBJ2-3,TRBD1,TRBV29-1,CSASRGQRTDTQYF,TGCAGCGCCTCCAGGGGGCAACGCACAGATACGCAGTATTTT
NA,TRBJ1-2,TRBD1,TRBV13,CASRPGQGSLRGNYGYTF,TGTGCCAGCAGACCGGGACAGGGTTCTTTGCGCGGGAACTATGGCTACACCTTC
NA,TRBJ1-1,NA,TRBV12-3/TRBV12-4,CASSRTENTEAFF,TGTGCCAGCAGTCGGACAGAGAACACTGAAGCTTTCTTT
NA,TRBJ1-5,NA,TRBV19,CASSIGRGDQPQHF,TGTGCCAGTAGTATCGGACGGGGAGATCAGCCCCAGCATTTT
NA,TRBJ2-7,TRBD2,TRBV7-3,CASSPHGGGGYEQYF,TGTGCCAGCAGCCCCCATGGGGGGGGAGGATACGAGCAGTACTTC
few,TRBJ2-3,TRBD2,TRBV15,CATSRDRLAAFTDTQYF,TGTGCCACCAGCAGAGATAGACTAGCGGCTTTCACAGATACGCAGTATTTT
NA,TRBJ2-5,TRBD2,TRBV19,CASSSHRLAAQETQYF,TGTGCCAGTAGTTCCCACCGACTAGCGGCACAAGAGACCCAGTACTTC
NA,TRBJ2-1,TRBD2,TRBV30,CAWSVRAGGANEQFF,TGTGCCTGGAGTGTACGAGCGGGAGGGGCTAATGAGCAGTTCTTC
NA,TRBJ1-6,TRBD1,TRBV27,CASSRQGATYNSPLHF,TGTGCCAGCAGCAGACAGGGGGCAACCTATAATTCACCCCTCCACTTT
NA,TRBJ1-3,NA,TRBV19,CASSIEIGAGNTIYF,TGTGCCAGTAGTATCGAGATCGGGGCTGGAAACACCATATATTTT
once,TRBJ1-3,NA,TRBV4-3,CASSQVVGNTIYF,TGCGCCAGCAGCCAAGTCGTTGGAAACACCATATATTTT
NA,TRBJ1-2,NA,TRBV6-6,CASSHTTATYGYTF,TGTGCCAGCAGCCACACGACAGCTACCTATGGCTACACCTTC
NA,TRBJ2-3,TRBD2,TRBV7-2,CASSQTSGPDTQYF,TGTGCCAGCAGCCAGACTAGCGGGCCAGATACGCAGTATTTT
NA,TRBJ1-2,NA,TRBV12-3/TRBV12-4,CASSPDSNYGYTF,TGTGCCAGCAGTCCCGACAGCAACTATGGCTACACCTTC
NA,TRBJ1-2,TRBD1,TRBV3-1/TRBV3-2,CASRPGQTNYGYTF,TGTGCCAGCAGACCGGGACAGACTAACTATGGCTACACCTTC
NA,TRBJ1-2,NA,TRBV2,CASTEDSNYGYTF,TGTGCCAGCACCGAGGACAGCAACTATGGCTACACCTTC
few,TRBJ1-1,NA,TRBV18,CASSPTNTEAFF,TGTGCCAGCTCACCGACAAACACTGAAGCTTTCTTT
once,TRBJ2-4,NA,TRBV3-1/TRBV3-2,CASSTSSAKNIQYF,TGTGCCAGCAGCACTAGTTCAGCCAAAAACATTCAGTACTTC
NA,TRBJ1-1,TRBD1,TRBV5-1,CASSPAGTGIGEAFF,TGCGCCAGCAGCCCGGCCGGGACAGGGATTGGTGAAGCTTTCTTT
NA,TRBJ1-2,TRBD1,TRBV5-6,CASSSRGGGGLYGYTF,TGTGCCAGCAGCTCAAGAGGAGGGGGCGGACTATATGGCTACACCTTC
NA,TRBJ2-5,TRBD2,TRBV4-2,CASSQALAGGQETQYF,TGTGCCAGCAGCCAGGCCCTAGCGGGGGGACAAGAGACCCAGTACTTC
NA,TRBJ1-3,NA,TRBV3-1/TRBV3-2,CASSQGGRGGNTIYF,TGTGCCAGCAGCCAGGGTGGCAGGGGAGGAAACACCATATATTTT
NA,TRBJ1-1,NA,TRBV30,CAWTYRANTEAFF,TGTGCCTGGACTTACAGGGCGAACACTGAAGCTTTCTTT
NA,TRBJ1-6,NA,TRBV27,CASSLGPNSPLHF,TGTGCCAGCAGTTTAGGGCCGAATTCACCCCTCCACTTT
many,TRBJ1-1,NA,TRBV21-1,CASSKIENF,TGTGCCAGCAGCAAGATAGAGAACTTT
NA,TRBJ1-2,NA,TRBV27,CASSRDSRYGYTF,TGTGCCAGCAGTCGTGACAGTCGCTATGGCTACACCTTC
NA,TRBJ2-2,TRBD2,TRBV20-1,CSASPSGVTGELFF,TGCAGTGCTAGTCCTAGCGGTGTCACCGGGGAGCTGTTTTTT
NA,TRBJ2-5,NA,TRBV6-5,CASTEETQYF,TGTGCCAGCACAGAAGAGACCCAGTACTTC
NA,TRBJ1-1,NA,TRBV19,CASSIIQGEAFF,TGTGCCAGTAGTATTATCCAGGGTGAAGCTTTCTTT
NA,TRBJ1-6,TRBD1,TRBV5-6,CASSWGTGVNSPLHF,TGTGCCAGCAGCTGGGGGACAGGAGTAAATTCACCCCTCCACTTT
NA,TRBJ2-7,TRBD1,TRBV5-4,CASSLATGDRAAEQYF,TGTGCCAGCAGCTTGGCCACTGGGGACAGGGCTGCCGAGCAGTACTTC
NA,TRBJ2-3,NA,TRBV3-1/TRBV3-2,CASSQLRADTQYF,TGTGCCAGCAGCCAACTCAGGGCAGATACGCAGTATTTT
NA,TRBJ1-5,NA,TRBV4-1,CASSQSTQGPQHF,TGCGCCAGCAGCCAATCCACTCAGGGGCCCCAGCATTTT
NA,TRBJ1-6,NA,TRBV19,CASSIDKSKPLHF,TGTGCCAGTAGTATTGACAAGAGCAAACCCCTCCACTTT
NA,TRBJ1-1,NA,TRBV5-1,CASSTGHGRTSEAFF,TGCGCCAGCAGCACGGGACACGGGAGGACCTCCGAAGCTTTCTTT
NA,TRBJ1-1,NA,TRBV5-1,CASSLEPRGNTEAFF,TGCGCCAGCAGCTTGGAGCCCAGAGGCAACACTGAAGCTTTCTTT
NA,TRBJ2-5,NA,TRBV7-8,CASSLERWASEETQYF,TGTGCCAGCAGCTTAGAACGATGGGCTAGCGAGGAGACCCAGTACTTC
NA,TRBJ2-2,NA,TRBV6-4,CASSEAVTGELFF,TGTGCCAGCAGTGAGGCCGTCACCGGGGAGCTGTTTTTT
NA,TRBJ2-2,NA,TRBV7-9,CASSNSLNTGELFF,TGTGCCAGCAGTAACAGTCTGAACACCGGGGAGCTGTTTTTT
NA,TRBJ2-5,NA,TRBV7-9,CASSSGQLETQYF,TGTGCCAGCAGCTCGGGTCAATTGGAGACCCAGTACTTC
few,TRBJ2-2,TRBD1,TRBV19,CASRKTRDSTGELFF,TGTGCCAGCCGAAAAACCCGGGACAGCACCGGGGAGCTGTTTTTT
NA,TRBJ2-5,NA,TRBV2,CASSEARGGQETQYF,TGTGCCAGCAGTGAAGCGCGTGGAGGTCAAGAGACCCAGTACTTC
NA,TRBJ1-4,NA,TRBV30,CAWSRTVEEKLFF,TGTGCCTGGAGCCGGACAGTCGAAGAAAAACTGTTTTTT
NA,TRBJ2-2,NA,TRBV3-1/TRBV3-2,CASSQGGREELFF,TGTGCCAGCAGCCAAGGTGGCAGGGAGGAGCTGTTTTTT
NA,TRBJ2-1,NA,TRBV12-3/TRBV12-4,CASSRDSTEQFF,TGTGCCAGCAGCCGCGACAGTACTGAGCAGTTCTTC
once,TRBJ1-1,NA,TRBV11-3,CASSSGLSENTEAFF,TGTGCCAGCAGCTCAGGGCTTTCCGAGAACACTGAAGCTTTCTTT
once,TRBJ1-2,NA,TRBV7-8,CASSLAWGGYTF,TGTGCCAGCAGCTTAGCATGGGGCGGCTACACCTTC